This T cell receptor (beta chain) is drawn from a study of blood T cell repertoires in COVID-19. Background on the study: Whether acute or convalescent, the COVID-19 samples came from the United States, Italy and Spain. The cDNA or gDNA used as material had been derived from T cells, B-cell-depleted T cells, or PBMCs.

In this sample, this clone turned up once. The final CDR3 position lacks the conserved phenylalanine or tryptophan, pointing to a likely read error. No DNA is shown, since the ends of the CDR3 on it are uncertain; the CDR3 is the one TCRdb lists. Germline-derived CDR1 and CDR2 are MDHEN and SYDVKM. The CDR3 spans 13 residues, counting both ends. Libraries were prepared by immunoSEQ multiplex PCR; TCRdb keeps only in-frame clonotypes and omits some of them. Here the sample spans 200,000 to 300,000 clones, around 88% being singletons. The genes are TRBV28 and TRBJ1-2; the table gives TRBD1 as D, unverified against the DNA. The clonotype was recovered from a woman in her forties or fifties who had recovered from COVID-19. The source material was PBMCs or T cells enriched from blood (not recorded which). The CDR3 is CASSGSGTGKREI.